A single sample is the source of the 22 T cell receptor beta chains below, sequenced in a study of blood T cell repertoires in COVID-19. The table came from immunoSEQ multiplex PCR; TCRdb's copy has only in-frame clones and leaves some out. The data show about 230,000 clones, 80% to 90% seen once. The material sequenced was peripheral blood. These receptors came from a man aged 45-65 years with COVID-19, enrolled during active disease.

The chain has TRBV24-1 and TRBJ2-2, with D maybe TRBD2 (6 bases). In germline, CDR1 is KGHDR, CDR2 SFDVKD. The CDR3 is 16 residues long. V lost 3 bases to trimming and J lost 0 bases, with 10 bases between them. The CDR3 DNA reads TGTGCCACCAGTGATCCCGGGAGATCGAACACCGGGGAGCTGTTTTTT. Amino acid sequence: CATSDPGRSNTGELFF.

The chain joins TRBV29-1 to TRBJ1-1; D may be TRBD1 (5 bases). CDR1 and CDR2 from the germline V gene are SQVTM and ANQGSEA. V was pared by 4 bases and J by 0 bases, with 9 bases between. The CDR3 extends over 13 amino acids. Here the CDR3 reads CSVGGAVNTEAFF. The CDR3 nucleotides read TGCAGCGTTGGGGGCGCGGTGAACACTGAAGCTTTCTTT.

In this sample, this clone turned up once. V usage is TRBV5-1 and J usage is TRBJ2-7, with 10 bases fitting TRBD2. CDR3 length: 14 amino acids. Trimming cost V 4 bases and J 2 bases; bases outside gene matches: 3. CDR1 and CDR2 (germline): SGHRS, YFSETQ. The CDR3 is CASSGAGGPYEQYF. The CDR3 region has the DNA TGCGCCAGCAGCGGAGCGGGAGGGCCCTACGAGCAGTACTTC.

This CDR3 reads CASSSTAARQGMTGELFF. The DNA for the CDR3 is TGTGCCAGCAGTTCGACCGCCGCCCGACAGGGGATGACCGGGGAGCTGTTTTTT. The V and J genes are TRBV28 and TRBJ2-2; 8 nucleotides agree with TRBD1. Germline assignment: CDR1 MDHEN and CDR2 SYDVKM. The length of the CDR3 is 18 residues. V gave up 4 bases and J gave up 5 bases; unmatched junction bases: 15.

This clone has a single count. The rearrangement uses TRBV30 and TRBJ1-6; 7 nucleotides match TRBD1. With 2 bases clipped from V and 6 bases from J, the junction kept 7 bases outside the gene matches. Germline V lookup: CDR1 GTSNPN, CDR2 SVGIG (reference sequence). CDR3 length: 15 amino acids. The CDR3 here is CAWSLLGQVNSPLHF. The CDR3 coding sequence is TGTGCCTGGAGTCTCCTCGGACAGGTTAATTCACCCCTCCACTTT.

The chain is built from TRBV6-2 or TRBV6-3 and TRBJ1-6; 11 positions agree with TRBD1. Trimming cost V 5 bases and J 9 bases; bases outside gene matches: 6. CDR3 length equals 15 residues. Germline lookup yields CDR1 MNHEY and CDR2 SVGEGT. CDR3 residues: CASSGQGAQSSPLHF. The CDR3 bases are TGTGCCAGCAGTGGACAGGGGGCGCAGAGTTCACCCCTCCACTTT.

V and J are TRBV2 and TRBJ1-4; D is ambiguous. Germline V gene sequence: CDR1 SNHLY, CDR2 FYNNEI. The length of the CDR3 is 13 residues. Trimming cost V 6 bases and J 8 bases, with 13 bases left between them. The CDR3: CASSINTREKLFF. The DNA for the CDR3 is TGTGCCAGCAGCATAAACACAAGAGAAAAACTGTTTTTT.

A remark on this clone: Other DNA sequences within the sample encode an identical CDR3. The chain carries TRBV18 and TRBJ1-4, with no clear D. CDR1 KGHSH and CDR2 LQKENI come from the germline V gene. CDR3 length: 14 residues. Trimming stripped 0 bases from V and 2 bases from J, with 4 bases between. For the CDR3, the DNA is TGTGCCAGCTCACCACCTTCGACTAATGAAAAACTGTTTTTT. Residues: CASSPPSTNEKLFF.

The genes are TRBV7-3 and TRBJ2-7, with 9 bases that match TRBD1. The CDR3 runs 12 residues. CDR1 and CDR2 from the germline V gene are SGHTA and FQGTGA. Trimming at V came to 8 bases and at J to 5 bases, leaving 4 bases not matched to a gene. The CDR3 loop is CASGTGSHEQYF. In DNA form, the CDR3 reads TGTGCCAGCGGGACAGGGAGCCACGAGCAGTACTTC. Full variable domain (remainder filled in from reference TRBV7-3 and TRBJ2-7): GAGVSQTPSNKVTEKGKYVELRCDPISGHTALYWYRQSLGQGPEFLIYFQGTGAADDSGLPNDRFFAVRPEGSVSTLKIQRTERGDSAVYLCASGTGSHEQYFGPGTRLTVT.

This clone was detected a few times. V gene TRBV3-1 (or the pseudogene TRBV3-2) combines with J gene TRBJ1-1; TRBD1 matches at 7 bases. J gave up 1 base and V 1 base, and 9 bases lay outside the gene matches. The germline V gene has CDR1 LGHDT and CDR2 YNNKEL (reference sequence). There are 17 residues in the CDR3. CDR3 sequence reads: CASSQGGRGRRNTEAFF. The DNA of the CDR3 is TGTGCCAGCAGCCAAGGGGGTAGGGGGCGCAGGAACACTGAAGCTTTCTTT.

This clone was recorded only once. V gene TRBV12-5 combines with J gene TRBJ2-3; 8 positions match TRBD2. In germline, CDR1 is LGHNT, CDR2 FRNRAP. CDR3 size: 15 residues. Germline trimming cut 4 bases from V and 1 base from J; bases unmatched to any gene: 4. CDR3: CASGSIAGRTDTQYF. CDR3 sequence (DNA): TGTGCTAGTGGTTCAATAGCGGGACGCACAGATACGCAGTATTTT.

Notes on this clone: The junction shows a germline mismatch at one end, possibly a read error. V gene TRBV6-2 or TRBV6-3 combines with J gene TRBJ2-7; D gene unclear. The germline gives CDR1 MNHEY, CDR2 SVGEGT. The CDR3 is made up of 15 amino acids. CDR3 protein: CASSLNYEAEYERYF. As DNA, the CDR3 is TGTGCCAGCAGTTTAAACTACGAGGCGGAATACGAGCGGTACTTC.

This clone was detected only once. V usage is TRBV27 and J usage is TRBJ2-5; 9 bases agree with TRBD1. This CDR3 is built from 14 residues. With V trimmed by 6 bases and J by 1 base, 3 bases remained unmatched. Looked up from germline, CDR1 is MNHEY and CDR2 is SMNVEV (reference sequence). CDR3 sequence reads: CASRLQGAQETQYF. CDR3 coding DNA: TGTGCCAGCAGACTACAGGGGGCCCAAGAGACCCAGTACTTC.

This clone was observed a single time. This sequence joins TRBV3-1 (or the pseudogene TRBV3-2) and TRBJ1-2; the D gene is possibly TRBD1 (6 bases). The CDR3 extends over 14 amino acids. Per germline, CDR1 LGHDT and CDR2 YNNKEL (reference sequence). With 0 bases removed from V and 6 bases from J, the gap between germline ends came to 11 bases. The CDR3 is CASSQEGGADGYTF. CDR3 bases: TGTGCCAGCAGCCAAGAGGGGGGGGCGGATGGCTACACCTTC.

V usage is TRBV2 and J usage is TRBJ1-2; the match to TRBD1 covers 7 bases. Germline-derived CDR1 and CDR2 are SNHLY and FYNNEI. The CDR3 totals 12 residues. V lost 4 bases and J lost 6; bases outside the gene matches: 2. The CDR3 is CASSGQGDGYTF. DNA of the CDR3: TGTGCCAGCAGTGGACAGGGCGATGGCTACACCTTC. Filled out from reference TRBV2 and TRBJ1-2, the complete variable domain reads EPEVTQTPSHQVTQMGQEVILRCVPISNHLYFYWYRQILGQKVEFLVSFYNNEISEKSEIFDDQFSVERPDGSNFTLKIRSTKLEDSAMYFCASSGQGDGYTFGSGTRLTVV.

The chain couples TRBV7-2 to TRBJ1-1; 7 bases align to TRBD1. Unmatched junction bases numbered 7, after V lost 8 bases and J lost 1 base. Germline assignment: CDR1 SGHTA and CDR2 FQGNSA. CDR3 length equals 14 residues. The CDR3 loop is CASHTGQQNTEAFF. In DNA, the CDR3 is TGTGCCAGCCACACGGGACAGCAGAACACTGAAGCTTTCTTT.

The chain carries TRBV28 and TRBJ1-5; 7 bases align to TRBD1. CDR1 and CDR2 (germline): MDHEN, SYDVKM. CDR3 length: 15 residues. J gave up 2 bases and V 7 bases, and 8 bases lay outside the gene matches. The DNA of the CDR3 is TGTGCCAGCATCTTAGGGGGCAAACGCAATCAGCCCCAGCATTTT. This gives the protein CASILGGKRNQPQHF.

The CDR3, as DNA: TGTGCCAGCAGCCGCGGACAGGGAGGTGGCTACACCTTC. Protein sequence: CASSRGQGGGYTF. The chain couples TRBV6-4 to TRBJ1-2, with 8 bases that match TRBD1. CDR1 is MRHNA and CDR2 is SNTAGT in the germline V gene. This CDR3 comprises 13 residues. J was trimmed by 7 bases and V by 6 bases; bases with no gene match: 7.

J is TRBJ2-7 and V is TRBV5-4, with D tentatively TRBD1 (6 bases). Germline CDR1 SGHNT, CDR2 YYREEE (reference sequence). The CDR3 consists of 12 residues. Trimming cost V 9 bases and J 3 bases, with 13 bases left between them. The CDR3 region has the DNA TGTGCCACTAGGGGGAAGAACTACGAGCAGTACTTC. This codes for CATRGKNYEQYF.

The J gene is TRBJ1-5, the V gene TRBV30; D gene unclear. This CDR3 has 16 residues. CDR1 and CDR2 from the germline V gene are GTSNPN and SVGIG (reference sequence). V was clipped by 1 base and J by 4 bases, with 17 bases between them. The CDR3 here is CAWSGRAGDPNQPQHF. The CDR3 nucleotides read TGTGCCTGGAGTGGGCGGGCGGGCGACCCAAATCAGCCCCAGCATTTT.

The V call is TRBV5-4, the J call TRBJ1-1, with D unclear. Trimming cost V 0 bases and J 5 bases, with 8 bases left between them. Germline V gives CDR1 SGHNT, CDR2 YYREEE (reference sequence). This CDR3 region has 13 residues. In nucleotides, the CDR3 is TGTGCCAGCAGCTTGGAGCCGATAACTGAAGCTTTCTTT. As protein: CASSLEPITEAFF.

The genes are TRBV5-3 and TRBJ1-2; D is possibly TRBD1 (6 bases). TRBV5-3 is recorded as an ORF, its role being uncertain. V shed 4 bases and J shed 1 base, with 17 bases lying between them. The CDR3 sequence is 16 residues long. CDR3: CARSALFGQSNYGYTF. CDR3 nucleotides: TGTGCCAGAAGCGCCCTATTCGGACAGAGTAACTATGGCTACACCTTC.